Below, 10 T cell receptor beta chains from the same sample are listed, as sequenced in a study of cytomegalovirus exposure and HLA in healthy donors. Both 60 Vbeta primers and 13 Jbeta primers went into the PCR. Only in-frame clones appear in the TCRdb table, and some are missing; sequencing was by immunoSEQ multiplex PCR. Here the sample spans over 100,000 clones, 60% to 80% being singletons. The specimen was PBMCs. The receptors were gathered from a male donor in good health and CMV-seronegative.

This chain uses TRBV28 with TRBJ2-3; D is perhaps TRBD2 (5 bases). The CDR3 has 14 amino acids. The germline V gene encodes CDR1 MDHEN and CDR2 SYDVKM. V was pared by 7 bases and J by 9 bases, with 20 bases between. The CDR3 nucleotides read TGTGCCAGCAAAAATAACGACCGCCGGGAAACGCAGTATTTT. Its translation is CASKNNDRRETQYF.

The chain has TRBV2 and TRBJ1-6; D is perhaps TRBD1 (5 bases). CDR1 SNHLY and CDR2 FYNNEI come from the germline V gene. The length of the CDR3 is 14 residues. V lost 6 bases to trimming and J lost 10 bases, with 16 bases between them. The CDR3 loop reads CASRVVGAISPLHF. The CDR3, as DNA: TGTGCCAGCAGGGTTGTTGGGGCTATCTCACCCCTCCACTTT.

The rearrangement links TRBV7-8 to TRBJ1-6, with a possible D match to TRBD1 (5 bases). This CDR3 comprises 17 residues. Germline CDR1 and CDR2: SGHVS and FQNEAQ. V gave up 5 bases and J gave up 7 bases, with 21 bases separating them. The CDR3 region has the DNA TGTGCCAGCAGCCCACGCCAGGGCGTGGGGCTGAATTCACCCCTCCACTTT. Translating gives CASSPRQGVGLNSPLHF.

The chain carries TRBV7-2 and TRBJ2-3; 8 nucleotides agree with TRBD2. The CDR3 is 17 residues long. Germline V gene data show CDR1 as SGHTA and CDR2 as FQGNSA. Trimming took 4 bases from V and 3 from J; bases not matched to a gene: 12. DNA of the CDR3: TGTGCCAGCAGCTCAACCGGGACTAGACATGCTACAGATACGCAGTATTTT. This sequence encodes CASSSTGTRHATDTQYF.

This chain's CDR3 is CASSSQDRVQRQYF. DNA for the CDR3: TGTGCCAGTAGTTCCCAGGACAGGGTTCAAAGGCAGTACTTC. The chain couples TRBV19 to TRBJ2-7; 8 positions match TRBD1. CDR1 LNHDA and CDR2 SQIVND come from the germline V gene (reference sequence). The trim removed 5 bases at V and 9 bases at J, leaving 12 bases unmatched. The CDR3 is made up of 14 amino acids.

This clone was detected once. The chain has TRBV27 and TRBJ2-5, with a weak D call TRBD1 (6 bases). Germline CDR1 MNHEY, CDR2 SMNVEV (reference sequence). With 4 bases removed from V and 3 bases from J, the gap between germline ends came to 12 bases. The CDR3 spans 14 residues. The CDR3 sequence is CASSSVRDKETQYF. CDR3 in DNA: TGTGCCAGCAGTTCAGTGAGGGACAAAGAGACCCAGTACTTC.

The CDR3 coding sequence is TGCGCCAGCAGCAAAGGCCTCACAGGGGGCCCCCTCACTGAAGCTTTCTTT. Translating it yields CASSKGLTGGPLTEAFF. The chain joins TRBV5-1 to TRBJ1-1; 9 positions agree with TRBD1. The trim removed 4 bases at V and 4 bases at J, leaving 14 bases unmatched. The CDR3 is 17 residues long. Germline V gives CDR1 SGHRS, CDR2 YFSETQ. The complete variable domain, with remaining parts taken from reference TRBV5-1 and TRBJ1-1, reads KAGVTQTPRYLIKTRGQQVTLSCSPISGHRSVSWYQQTPGQGLQFLFEYFSETQRNKGNFPGRFSGRQFSNSRSEMNVSTLELGDSALYLCASSKGLTGGPLTEAFFGQGTRLTVV.

The chain is built from TRBV7-2 and TRBJ2-3, with 9 bases identical to TRBD2. V gave up 5 bases and J gave up 0 bases; unmatched junction bases: 12. The CDR3 contains 18 residues. Germline values: CDR1 SGHTA, CDR2 FQGNSA. The CDR3 bases are TGTGCCAGCAGCCGAAGAACTCTAGCGGGGATTAGCACAGATACGCAGTATTTT. It encodes CASSRRTLAGISTDTQYF.

By share, this clone counts as medium-sized (0.01 to 0.1%). The chain joins TRBV20-1 to TRBJ1-1; D unclear. The CDR3 has 11 residues. Per germline, CDR1 DFQATT and CDR2 SNEGSKA (reference sequence). The CDR3 loop reads CRGGVSAEAFF. In DNA, the CDR3 is TGCAGGGGCGGGGTGTCAGCTGAAGCTTTCTTT.

V gene TRBV5-1 combines with J gene TRBJ2-1, with 7 positions matching TRBD1. This CDR3 is built from 16 residues. CDR1 is SGHRS and CDR2 is YFSETQ in the germline V gene. Trimming cost V 4 bases and J 1 base; bases outside gene matches: 8. The CDR3 loop reads CASSPGQVQSYNEQFF. CDR3 DNA: TGCGCCAGCAGCCCAGGACAGGTTCAATCCTACAATGAGCAGTTCTTC.